This T cell receptor beta chain emerged from a study of cytomegalovirus exposure and HLA in healthy donors. The wider study: Tens of millions of unique TCRs from HLA-typed donors were held in an early release of data. Study-level points and caveats: Confirmation in vitro established that three CMV-associated chains were specific for CMV antigens. Indistinguishable V segments such as TRBV6-2 and TRBV6-3 were excluded.

Concerning this clone: Antigen unknown.

In the PCR, 60 Vbeta and 13 Jbeta primers were used. Sequencing was performed with immunoSEQ multiplex PCR; in TCRdb, only in-frame clones are kept and a portion is missing. The sample holds almost 200,000 clones, more than 75% seen once. The trim removed 0 bases at V and 6 bases at J, leaving 8 bases unmatched. Germline CDR1 reads LGHNA; CDR2 reads YSLEER. This CDR3 region has 17 residues. The chain uses TRBV4-3 and TRBJ2-1; 10 bases match TRBD2. The sequencing sample was made of PBMCs. The receptor was derived from a male donor in good health and CMV-seropositive. CDR3 DNA sequence: TGCGCCAGCAGCCAAGATCTATACCAGCGGGAGGGCAATGAGCAGTTCTTC. Translated: CASSQDLYQREGNEQFF.